A selection of T cell receptor beta chains follows, all from one sample in a study of OX40 agonist ivuxolimab in advanced cancers. Sequenced by immunoSEQ multiplex PCR; TCRdb stores in-frame clones only, minus some. The sample has about 5,100 clones, about two thirds seen once. This specimen was CD4+ or CD8+ T cells sorted from blood, taken in a trial of the OX40 agonist ivuxolimab. These receptors came from an adult with an advanced solid tumor such as melanoma, head and neck, liver or kidney cancer. The CDR3 runs from the conserved cysteine through the conserved F or W. A D gene is named only where the DNA matches it firmly. Size values are once, few and many counts, or a class for expanded clones, and some rows have none.

>TRBJ1-2|-|TRBV11-1|-
CASSLAGSYTF
TGTGCCAGCAGCTTAGCAGGCAGCTACACCTTC
>TRBJ1-4|once|TRBV28|-
CASTPELGAINEKLFF
TGTGCCAGCACCCCGGAGCTGGGTGCTATTAATGAAAAACTGTTTTTT
>TRBJ1-2|medium-sized|TRBV6-5|-
CASSYVGGGYTF
TGTGCCAGCAGTTACGTCGGAGGCGGCTACACCTTC
>TRBJ2-1|once|TRBV29-1|-
CSAETGNEQFF
TGCAGCGCGGAAACAGGGAATGAGCAGTTCTTC
>TRBJ2-5|-|TRBV5-1|-
CASSLEGAGLVTQYF
TGCGCCAGCAGCTTGGAGGGTGCGGGATTGGTGACCCAGTACTTC
>TRBJ2-3|-|TRBV5-4|-
CASSPGASTDTQYF
TGTGCCAGCAGCCCGGGGGCGAGCACAGATACGCAGTATTTT
>TRBJ2-1|few|TRBV2|-
CASSRKGGQGSYNEQFF
TGTGCCAGCAGCCGGAAGGGGGGGCAGGGGTCTTACAATGAGCAGTTCTTC
>TRBJ1-6|few|TRBV13|TRBD1
CASSGNRDRYSPLHF
TGTGCCAGCAGCGGCAACCGGGACAGATATTCACCCCTCCACTTT
>TRBJ1-6|-|TRBV4-3|-
CASSQEEGLINSPLHF
TGCGCCAGCAGCCAGGAAGAGGGCTTAATTAATTCACCCCTCCACTTT
>TRBJ1-4|few|TRBV21-1|-
CASRGQGLFEKLFF
TGTGCCAGCAGGGGACAGGGGCTATTTGAAAAACTGTTTTTT
>TRBJ1-2|-|TRBV11-3|-
CASSRDGFNYGYTF
TGTGCCAGCAGCCGGGACGGATTTAACTATGGCTACACCTTC
>TRBJ2-1|-|TRBV7-3|TRBD1
CASSLNARTGGRGNEQFF
TGTGCCAGCAGCTTAAATGCCCGTACAGGGGGCAGAGGTAATGAGCAGTTCTTC
>TRBJ2-1|-|TRBV6-5|-
CASSNRDTYNEQFF
TGTGCCAGCAGTAACCGGGACACTTACAATGAGCAGTTCTTC
>TRBJ2-7|-|TRBV7-3|TRBD1
CASSMDRGYEQYF
TGTGCCAGCAGCATGGACAGGGGTTACGAGCAGTACTTC
>TRBJ1-1|-|TRBV5-6|-
CASSFKTRSNTEAFF
TGTGCCAGCAGCTTCAAGACCCGCTCGAACACTGAAGCTTTCTTT
>TRBJ1-4|-|TRBV2|-
CASSERGSEEKLFF
TGTGCCAGCAGTGAACGAGGGAGTGAGGAAAAACTGTTTTTT
>TRBJ2-2|-|TRBV7-8|-
CASSLTGELFF
TGTGCCAGCAGCTTAACCGGGGAGCTGTTTTTT
>TRBJ1-1|few|TRBV15|-
CATSRDAGNTEAFF
TGTGCCACCAGCAGAGATGCAGGGAACACTGAAGCTTTCTTT
>TRBJ1-1|-|TRBV7-9|-
CASSLEAMMNTEAFF
TGTGCCAGCAGCTTAGAGGCGATGATGAACACTGAAGCTTTCTTT
>TRBJ1-3|-|TRBV9|-
CASTAGGSGNTIYF
TGTGCCAGCACGGCTGGGGGCTCTGGAAACACCATATATTTT
>TRBJ1-3|once|TRBV5-1|-
CASSLGLGVLSSGNTIYF
TGCGCCAGCAGCTTGGGTTTGGGGGTACTGAGCTCTGGAAACACCATATATTTT
>TRBJ2-7|few|TRBV28|TRBD2
CASTPLSRRAGGSYEQYF
TGTGCCAGCACCCCTCTGAGCCGTCGCGCGGGGGGCTCCTACGAGCAGTACTTC
>TRBJ1-2|-|TRBV6-6|-
CASSLVGDGYTF
TGTGCCAGCAGTTTGGTCGGGGATGGCTACACCTTC
>TRBJ2-3|-|TRBV7-9|-
CASSSPSPDTQYF
TGTGCCAGCAGCTCGCCGAGCCCGGATACGCAGTATTTT
>TRBJ2-7|large|TRBV7-9|TRBD1
CASSLRHEPGTGAEQYF
TGTGCCAGCAGCCTGAGACACGAACCCGGGACAGGGGCCGAGCAGTACTTC
>TRBJ2-7|medium-sized|TRBV11-1|-
CASGNRDWGWYEQYF
TGTGCCAGCGGAAACCGGGACTGGGGTTGGTACGAGCAGTACTTC
>TRBJ2-2|-|TRBV6-8|-
CASSFPGELFF
TGTGCCAGCAGTTTCCCCGGGGAGCTGTTTTTT
>TRBJ1-5|-|TRBV7-8|-
CASSLAAAQPQHF
TGTGCCAGCAGCTTAGCTGCAGCTCAGCCCCAGCATTTT
>TRBJ2-1|-|TRBV27|-
CASSSGTFYNEQFF
TGTGCCAGCAGTTCCGGGACCTTCTACAATGAGCAGTTCTTC
>TRBJ2-7|-|TRBV7-2|-
CASSQRAGHEQYF
TGTGCCAGCAGCCAAAGAGCGGGCCACGAGCAGTACTTC
>TRBJ2-7|-|TRBV27|-
CASRKGGAWEQYF
TGTGCCAGCAGGAAAGGTGGGGCTTGGGAGCAGTACTTC
>TRBJ1-1|-|TRBV11-1|-
CASSTSQQGSEAFF
TGTGCCAGCAGCACCTCTCAACAGGGATCTGAAGCTTTCTTT
>TRBJ2-2|-|TRBV6-6|-
CASRVSGELFF
TGTGCCAGCAGAGTTTCCGGGGAGCTGTTTTTT
>TRBJ2-6|-|TRBV27|TRBD2
CASSLRGWTSGGLNSGANVLTF
TGTGCCAGCAGTTTAAGGGGATGGACTAGCGGGGGGTTAAACTCTGGGGCCAACGTCCTGACTTTC
>TRBJ2-4|-|TRBV15|TRBD1
CATSTLGQGGNIQYF
TGTGCCACCAGCACACTCGGACAGGGGGGGAACATTCAGTACTTC
>TRBJ2-2|-|TRBV4-1|TRBD1
CASSHPRDSNTGELFF
TGCGCCAGCAGCCATCCCCGGGACAGCAACACCGGGGAGCTGTTTTTT
>TRBJ2-7|-|TRBV19|-
CASSGGLSSYEQYF
TGTGCCAGTAGTGGTGGACTCAGCTCCTACGAGCAGTACTTC
>TRBJ1-5|once|TRBV4-1|-
CASSQERGGSNQPQHF
TGCGCCAGCAGCCAAGAGCGAGGGGGGAGCAATCAGCCCCAGCATTTT
>TRBJ2-5|-|TRBV28|-
CASLPGHLYQETQYF
TGTGCCAGTTTACCGGGACACTTATACCAAGAGACCCAGTACTTC
>TRBJ1-5|-|TRBV19|-
CASTLSHSNQPQHF
TGTGCCAGTACCCTCAGTCATAGCAATCAGCCCCAGCATTTT
>TRBJ1-1|-|TRBV7-6|-
CASSRARGENTEAFF
TGTGCCAGCAGCCGAGCACGGGGGGAGAACACTGAAGCTTTCTTT
>TRBJ1-1|-|TRBV27|-
CATYRWPEAFF
TGTGCCACCTATCGGTGGCCTGAAGCTTTCTTT
>TRBJ1-1|-|TRBV9|-
CASSVALANTEAFF
TGTGCCAGCAGCGTAGCTTTGGCGAACACTGAAGCTTTCTTT
>TRBJ2-7|-|TRBV7-8|-
CASSPTGGTYEQYF
TGTGCCAGCAGCCCCACCGGGGGAACCTACGAGCAGTACTTC
>TRBJ1-2|-|TRBV7-9|-
CASSGRAYGYTF
TGTGCCAGCAGCGGCAGGGCCTATGGCTACACCTTC
>TRBJ2-7|medium-sized|TRBV27|TRBD1
CASSETGQGAVEQYF
TGTGCCAGCAGTGAAACGGGACAGGGGGCGGTCGAGCAGTACTTC
>TRBJ2-7|-|TRBV11-1|-
CASSQDAGSGSYEQYF
TGTGCCAGCAGCCAAGATGCAGGGTCTGGCTCCTACGAGCAGTACTTC
>TRBJ1-2|-|TRBV6-5|-
CASSEPRVGGGYTF
TGTGCCAGCAGTGAACCCAGGGTTGGAGGTGGCTACACCTTC
>TRBJ2-2|-|TRBV7-9|TRBD2
CASTLPGLARPGELFF
TGTGCCAGCACCCTTCCGGGACTAGCGAGACCCGGGGAGCTGTTTTTT
>TRBJ2-1|few|TRBV29-1|TRBD2
CSVEGLAGGPHNEQFF
TGCAGCGTTGAGGGACTAGCGGGGGGGCCGCACAATGAGCAGTTCTTC
>TRBJ2-7|few|TRBV6-1|-
CASSVREINEQYF
TGTGCCAGCAGTGTTCGGGAGATCAACGAGCAGTACTTC
>TRBJ2-7|-|TRBV4-1|-
CASSQGRTYEQYF
TGCGCCAGCAGCCAAGGTCGTACGTACGAGCAGTACTTC
>TRBJ2-3|-|TRBV9|TRBD2
CASSPGSGGDTQYF
TGTGCCAGCAGCCCAGGCAGCGGGGGGGATACGCAGTATTTT
>TRBJ1-5|few|TRBV2|TRBD1
CASSGTGGFNQPQHF
TGTGCCAGCAGTGGGACAGGGGGTTTCAATCAGCCCCAGCATTTT
>TRBJ1-6|-|TRBV28|-
CASSPGQLYYSPLHF
TGTGCCAGCAGCCCAGGACAGCTATACTATTCACCCCTCCACTTT